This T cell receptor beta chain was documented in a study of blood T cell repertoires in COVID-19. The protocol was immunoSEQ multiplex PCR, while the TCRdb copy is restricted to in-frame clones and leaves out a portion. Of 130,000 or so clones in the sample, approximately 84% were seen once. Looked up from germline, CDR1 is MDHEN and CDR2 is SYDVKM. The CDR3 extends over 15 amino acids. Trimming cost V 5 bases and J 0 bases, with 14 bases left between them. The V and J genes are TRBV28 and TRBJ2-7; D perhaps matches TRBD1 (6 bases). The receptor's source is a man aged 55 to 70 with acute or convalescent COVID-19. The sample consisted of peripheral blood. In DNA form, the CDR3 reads TGTGCCAGCAGTCGTACAGGGTGGGGCTCCTACGAGCAGTACTTC. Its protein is CASSRTGWGSYEQYF.